This T cell receptor beta chain was obtained from a study of response to subunit inactivated influenza vaccine. MiXCR, run by TCRdb on the RT-PCR reads, gives a single entry per CDR3 protein. The table lists more than 500,000 distinct CDR3 sequences, around 10% of them singletons. This clonotype was counted a few times. Germline V gene data show CDR1 as WSHSY and CDR2 as SAAADI. Trimming took off 5 bases at V and 3 bases at J, with 8 bases between the two ends. CDR3 length: 12 residues. The same specimen was also included in a second study, on T cells expressing NK-cell markers. That source notes: Synthesis of TCR beta cDNA relied on 5'RACE template switching carrying UMIs. Seven of the eight sequenced donors were classified as HCMV-seropositive, and one was classified as seronegative.

This TCR came from a man aged 45 to 65 who received an inactivated influenza vaccine. V usage is TRBV10-2 and J usage is TRBJ2-7; D gene uncertain. Here the sequenced sample was PBMCs from blood, taken on the day of vaccination. Written as DNA, the CDR3 is TGCGCCAGCAGTAGGGTCAACTACGAGCAGTACTTC. Protein: CASSRVNYEQYF.